Listed below are T cell receptor beta chains from one sample, sequenced in a study of T cell responses to AZD1222 COVID-19 vaccine. Assay: immunoSEQ multiplex PCR; the TCRdb copy retains only in-frame clones and omits some. The table shows around 170,000 clones, with roughly 91% occurring only once. This specimen was peripheral blood, taken 28 days after the second AZD1222 dose. The receptor set was obtained from an adult who received the AZD1222 COVID-19 vaccine. CDR3s include the opening cysteine and the closing phenylalanine or tryptophan. D genes are given only for firm matches. Not every row has a clone size; where given, it reads once, few, many or a size class.

clone_size	v_call	cdr3_length	j_call	d_call	cdr3_aa	cdr3_nt
NA	TRBV6-5	15	TRBJ1-1	NA	CASSYPYGTRTRTFF	TGTGCCAGCAGTTACCCCTACGGAACGCGGACGCGAACTTTCTTT
NA	TRBV19	16	TRBJ2-2	NA	CASSTSERWYTGELFF	TGTGCCAGTAGTACATCGGAGCGGTGGTACACCGGGGAGCTGTTTTTT
NA	TRBV6-5	15	TRBJ2-3	NA	CASSPSRDWGGTQYF	TGTGCCAGCAGCCCCAGCCGCGACTGGGGCGGTACGCAGTATTTT
NA	TRBV30	14	TRBJ2-2	NA	CAWSVGWGNGELFF	TGTGCCTGGAGTGTGGGGTGGGGGAACGGGGAGCTGTTTTTT
NA	TRBV5-1	17	TRBJ1-4	TRBD1	CASSLGQGALTNEKLFF	TGCGCCAGCAGCCTAGGACAGGGGGCGCTTACTAATGAAAAACTGTTTTTT
NA	TRBV28	14	TRBJ1-2	NA	CASSTSWEPGGYTF	NA
NA	TRBV24-1	18	TRBJ1-5	NA	CATSDSLGKTASNQPQHF	TGTGCCACCAGTGATTCCCTGGGCAAAACAGCTAGCAATCAGCCCCAGCATTTT
NA	TRBV15	17	TRBJ2-2	NA	CATSRDYFDWNTGELFF	TGTGCCACCAGCAGAGATTATTTTGACTGGAACACCGGGGAGCTGTTTTTT
NA	TRBV7-3	15	TRBJ2-3	TRBD2	CASSLLAGGTDTQYF	TGTGCCAGCAGCTTACTAGCGGGAGGCACAGATACGCAGTATTTT
NA	TRBV2	13	TRBJ1-6	NA	CASNGGGGSPLHF	TGTGCCAGCAATGGAGGGGGTGGTTCACCCCTCCACTTT
NA	TRBV29-1	14	TRBJ2-7	TRBD1	CSVGRDRGAYEQYF	TGCAGCGTTGGCCGGGACAGGGGAGCGTACGAGCAGTACTTC
NA	TRBV11-2	15	TRBJ2-1	TRBD2	CASSLSAGGQNEQFF	TGTGCCAGCAGCTTATCAGCGGGGGGTCAAAATGAGCAGTTCTTC
NA	TRBV27	13	TRBJ1-2	TRBD1	CASSPTGQYGYTF	TGTGCCAGCAGTCCCACGGGACAGTATGGCTACACCTTC
NA	TRBV4-3	13	TRBJ1-2	NA	CASSQEGTYGYTF	TGCGCCAGCAGCCAAGAGGGGACCTATGGCTACACCTTC
once	TRBV3-1/TRBV3-2	13	TRBJ1-2	TRBD1	CASSQGGGDGYTF	TGTGCCAGCAGCCAAGGAGGGGGCGATGGCTACACCTTC
NA	TRBV29-1	13	TRBJ2-7	TRBD2	CSAREGLNYEQYF	TGCAGCGCCCGAGAGGGACTAAACTACGAGCAGTACTTC
NA	TRBV18	17	TRBJ2-3	NA	CASSPLGGQVRTDTQYF	TGTGCCAGCTCACCCCTCGGCGGGCAGGTTAGGACAGATACGCAGTATTTT
NA	TRBV18	15	TRBJ2-5	NA	CASSPPNQDQETQYF	TGTGCCAGCTCACCACCGAATCAGGACCAAGAGACCCAGTACTTC
NA	TRBV19	22	TRBJ2-3	TRBD2	CASRPSGLAGGPGIRSTDTQYF	TGTGCCAGTCGCCCCTCGGGACTAGCGGGGGGGCCTGGAATTCGCAGCACAGATACGCAGTATTTT
NA	TRBV30	14	TRBJ1-6	NA	CAWSVGGNNSPLHF	TGTGCCTGGAGTGTAGGAGGGAATAATTCACCCCTCCACTTT
NA	TRBV6-5	13	TRBJ2-7	NA	CASSNGAPYEQYF	TGTGCCAGCAGTAACGGGGCGCCCTACGAGCAGTACTTC
NA	TRBV4-1	13	TRBJ2-1	NA	CASSQGSPPEQFF	TGCGCCAGCAGCCAAGGATCCCCCCCTGAGCAGTTCTTC
NA	TRBV28	14	TRBJ1-3	NA	CASSLTGDGNTIYF	TGTGCCAGCAGTCTTACGGGAGACGGAAACACCATATATTTT
NA	TRBV6-4	14	TRBJ1-1	NA	CASSEGAGFGEAFF	TGTGCCAGCAGTGAGGGGGCGGGGTTCGGTGAAGCTTTCTTT
NA	TRBV7-2	18	TRBJ1-3	TRBD1	CASSLGMDRRHSGNTIYF	TGTGCCAGCAGCTTGGGGATGGACAGGCGACACTCTGGAAACACCATATATTTT
few	TRBV7-2	16	TRBJ1-5	NA	CASSFTGAGSNQPQHF	TGTGCCAGCAGCTTTACTGGGGCGGGGAGCAATCAGCCCCAGCATTTT
NA	TRBV5-1	14	TRBJ1-4	NA	CASSSGAVNEKLFF	TGCGCCAGCAGCAGTGGGGCTGTAAATGAAAAACTGTTTTTT
NA	TRBV6-2/TRBV6-3	15	TRBJ2-5	TRBD2	CASSSAGGPQETQYF	TGTGCCAGCAGTTCGGCGGGGGGCCCCCAAGAGACCCAGTACTTC
NA	TRBV30	15	TRBJ2-1	TRBD2	CAWSAIGGGPNEQFF	TGTGCCTGGAGTGCGATCGGGGGAGGGCCCAATGAGCAGTTCTTC
NA	TRBV12-3/TRBV12-4	13	TRBJ2-1	NA	CASSLWSRNEQFF	TGTGCCAGCAGTTTATGGAGTAGGAATGAGCAGTTCTTC
NA	TRBV9	17	TRBJ1-2	NA	CASSVDAGLGGRNGYTF	TGTGCCAGCAGCGTAGACGCCGGCCTGGGGGGTAGAAATGGCTACACCTTC
NA	TRBV5-1	14	TRBJ1-1	TRBD1	CASSAPGQRLGAFF	TGCGCCAGCAGCGCTCCGGGACAGCGCCTTGGGGCTTTCTTT
NA	TRBV4-1	14	TRBJ1-4	TRBD1	CASSPGQANEKLFF	TGCGCCAGCAGCCCGGGACAGGCGAATGAAAAACTGTTTTTT
NA	TRBV7-7	13	TRBJ2-7	NA	CASSTQGGYEQYF	TGTGCCAGCAGCACACAGGGGGGGTACGAGCAGTACTTC
NA	TRBV12-3/TRBV12-4	13	TRBJ2-7	NA	CASSSEWEYEQYF	TGTGCCAGCAGTTCAGAGTGGGAATACGAGCAGTACTTC
NA	TRBV6-5	13	TRBJ2-7	NA	CASSHPAGYEQYF	TGTGCCAGCAGCCACCCCGCAGGCTACGAGCAGTACTTC
NA	TRBV27	14	TRBJ2-3	NA	CASSLGTGANTQYF	TGTGCCAGCAGTTTAGGGACTGGGGCAAATACGCAGTATTTT
NA	TRBV5-1	14	TRBJ1-1	TRBD1	CASSLGTANTEAFF	TGCGCCAGCAGCTTAGGGACAGCGAACACTGAAGCTTTCTTT